These 32 T cell receptor beta chains share one sample of origin, sequenced in a study of shared clonotypes between healthy human individuals. Generated by immunoSEQ multiplex PCR, the TCRdb table keeps only in-frame clones and is missing some. The sample carries some 2 million clones, roughly 96% recorded once. Sequenced material: naive CD4+ T cells sorted from blood. Subset: CD45RA+ positively selected. These receptors were taken from a man between 18 and 29 years old in good health.

The rearrangement uses TRBV5-1 and TRBJ2-5; 12 nucleotides agree with TRBD1. With 3 bases clipped from V and 4 bases from J, the junction kept 7 bases outside the gene matches. The germline CDR1 and CDR2 sequences are SGHRS and YFSETQ. This CDR3 is 16 amino acids long. The CDR3 nucleotides read TGCGCCAGCAGCTCAAGGGGACAGGGGGCTGGAGAGACCCAGTACTTC. Its protein product is CASSSRGQGAGETQYF.

This chain connects TRBV6-1 to TRBJ1-1; a weak D match, TRBD1 (5 bases). Trimming took off 4 bases at V and 3 bases at J, with 15 bases between the two ends. Germline CDR1 MNHNS, CDR2 SASEGT. The CDR3 has 15 residues. The CDR3 sequence: CASSGGGLGDTEAFF. DNA for the CDR3: TGTGCCAGCAGTGGGGGAGGGCTAGGGGACACTGAAGCTTTCTTT.

The sample holds one count of this clone. The V call is TRBV5-1, the J call TRBJ1-6; TRBD1 might be the D (5 bases). Germline V gene sequence: CDR1 SGHRS, CDR2 YFSETQ. This CDR3 has 16 amino acids. Trimming removed 0 bases at V and 9 bases at J, with 16 bases between. The CDR3 DNA follows: TGCGCCAGCAGCTTGGCCGTCAGTCAGGGTTCTTCACCCCTCCACTTT. Amino acid sequence: CASSLAVSQGSSPLHF.

CDR3 sequence: CASWRSLNADTQYF. The CDR3, as DNA: TGTGCCAGCTGGAGGAGCCTAAACGCAGATACGCAGTATTTT. The chain carries TRBV2 and TRBJ2-3; weak D call: TRBD2 (5 bases). Germline CDR1 SNHLY, CDR2 FYNNEI. The V gene lost 8 bases and the J gene lost 4 bases, with 16 bases spanning the gap. The CDR3 runs 14 residues.

V gene TRBV7-9 combines with J gene TRBJ1-1; unclear D gene. The CDR3 is 14 residues long. Germline V gene sequence: CDR1 SEHNR, CDR2 FQNEAQ (reference sequence). Trimming left V 7 bases short and J 6 bases short, with 18 bases between. CDR3 in amino acids: CASIPGNIGAEAFF. CDR3 DNA sequence: TGTGCCAGCATCCCCGGAAACATAGGCGCTGAAGCTTTCTTT.

Details on this clone: This same CDR3 is encoded by further DNA sequences in the sample. The chain links TRBV19 to TRBJ2-1; 9 nucleotides match TRBD2. Trimming at V came to 4 bases and at J to 0 bases, leaving 1 base not matched to a gene. In germline, CDR1 is LNHDA, CDR2 SQIVND (reference sequence). The CDR3 spans 15 residues. In DNA form, the CDR3 reads TGTGCCAGTAGTAGTAGCGGGAGCTCCTACAATGAGCAGTTCTTC. This encodes CASSSSGSSYNEQFF.

The V call is TRBV28, the J call TRBJ2-5, with TRBD2 as a possible D gene (6 bases). Germline CDR1 and CDR2: MDHEN and SYDVKM. V gave up 8 bases and J gave up 5 bases, with 9 bases separating them. The CDR3 covers 11 residues. CDR3 loop: CASGRLETQYF. In nucleotides, the CDR3 is TGTGCCAGCGGGAGGTTGGAGACCCAGTACTTC.

The chain links TRBV2 to TRBJ2-2; 9 bases match TRBD2. Looked up from germline, CDR1 is SNHLY and CDR2 is FYNNEI. The junction had 12 bases not matched to a gene; V was cut back by 11 bases and J by 5 bases. CDR3 size: 15 residues. The CDR3 sequence: CALIAGALGTGELFF. As DNA, the CDR3 is TGTGCCTTAATAGCGGGAGCTCTGGGTACCGGGGAGCTGTTTTTT.

This clone was observed once. The chain is built from TRBV6-5 and TRBJ2-7; D unresolved. Trimming stripped 2 bases from V and 6 bases from J, with 14 bases between. From germline, CDR1 is MNHEY and CDR2 SVGAGI. The CDR3 is made up of 14 amino acids. DNA for the CDR3: TGTGCCAGCAGTTACGATCCTGGTTCTTTCGAGCAGTACTTC. Its protein is CASSYDPGSFEQYF.

The CDR3: CASSVEQDYEQYF. CDR3 in DNA: TGCGCCAGCAGCGTCGAACAGGATTACGAGCAGTACTTC. The V call is TRBV5-1, the J call TRBJ2-7, with D perhaps TRBD1 (5 bases). V lost 4 bases, J lost 4 bases, and 12 bases lay in between. Germline V gene data show CDR1 as SGHRS and CDR2 as YFSETQ. The CDR3 loop spans 13 amino acids.

Concerning this clone: This same CDR3 is encoded by further DNA sequences in the sample. This chain uses TRBV18 with TRBJ2-5, with 8 bases that match TRBD2. The germline V gene encodes CDR1 KGHSH and CDR2 LQKENI. Trimming cost V 0 bases and J 5 bases; bases outside gene matches: 2. The CDR3 covers 14 residues. As DNA, the CDR3 is TGTGCCAGCTCACCACCGAGCGGGGGTGAGACCCAGTACTTC. Protein: CASSPPSGGETQYF.

V and J are TRBV10-2 and TRBJ2-4; 9 bases match TRBD1. Germline lookup yields CDR1 WSHSY and CDR2 SAAADI. The CDR3 runs 15 residues. Germline trimming cut 3 bases from V and 5 bases from J; bases unmatched to any gene: 5. CDR3 amino acids: CASSEQGAPQNIQYF. In DNA form, the CDR3 reads TGCGCCAGCAGTGAACAGGGGGCACCACAAAACATTCAGTACTTC.

V and J are TRBV9 and TRBJ1-1; possibly TRBD1 for D (5 bases). Trimming stripped 5 bases from V and 0 bases from J, with 11 bases between. Germline CDR1 and CDR2: SGDLS and YYNGEE. The CDR3 runs to 14 residues. The CDR3, as DNA: TGTGCCAGCAGTCCGGGACTGATGAACACTGAAGCTTTCTTT. Its protein is CASSPGLMNTEAFF. The full variable domain, its missing parts supplied by reference TRBV9 and TRBJ1-1, is DSGVTQTPKHLITATGQRVTLRCSPRSGDLSVYWYQQSLDQGLQFLIQYYNGEERAKGNILERFSAQQFPDLHSELNLSSLELGDSALYFCASSPGLMNTEAFFGQGTRLTVV.

The CDR3 region is CASSAPTVASYEQYF. CDR3 nucleotide sequence: TGTGCCAGCAGTGCCCCGACAGTAGCTTCCTACGAGCAGTACTTC. V usage is TRBV6-1 and J usage is TRBJ2-7, with D perhaps TRBD1 (5 bases). Between the trimmed V and J ends, which lost 4 bases and 1 base, there was a span of 14 bases. Per the germline V gene, CDR1 is MNHNS and CDR2 is SASEGT. This CDR3 is 15 amino acids long.

This chain links TRBV18 with TRBJ1-2, with TRBD1 matching 7 bases. CDR3 size: 16 residues. V lost 3 bases and J lost 5; bases outside the gene matches: 12. Germline CDR1 and CDR2: KGHSH and LQKENI. The CDR3 loop is CASSPPPQGMGYGYTF. DNA for the CDR3: TGTGCCAGCTCACCGCCCCCACAGGGGATGGGGTATGGCTACACCTTC.

The V and J genes are TRBV2 and TRBJ2-7, with D perhaps matching TRBD1 (6 bases). Between the trimmed V and J ends, which lost 4 bases and 12 bases, there was a span of 13 bases. CDR1 and CDR2 from the germline V gene are SNHLY and FYNNEI. The CDR3 consists of 11 residues. The CDR3 DNA reads TGTGCCAGCAGTGTCAGGGGCTGGGCGTACTTC. Residues: CASSVRGWAYF.

The gene calls are TRBV14 and TRBJ2-2; no definite D call. V dropped 9 bases and J dropped 4 bases, with 9 bases sitting between them. This CDR3 is 12 amino acids long. The V gene's germline CDR1 is SGHDN and CDR2 FVKESK. The CDR3 region is CASGFSTGELFF. In nucleotides, the CDR3 is TGTGCCAGTGGATTCAGCACCGGGGAGCTGTTTTTT.

Here the CDR3 DNA reads TGTGCCAGCAGCTTAACCGGACAGGGGGCCGGTGAAGCTTTCTTT. It is translated as CASSLTGQGAGEAFF. V and J are TRBV5-4 and TRBJ1-1; TRBD1 matches 11 bases. V gave up 2 bases and J gave up 7 bases; unmatched junction bases: 7. Germline CDR1 SGHNT, CDR2 YYREEE (reference sequence). The CDR3 covers 15 residues. Filled out from reference TRBV5-4 and TRBJ1-1, the complete variable domain reads ETGVTQSPTHLIKTRGQQVTLRCSSQSGHNTVSWYQQALGQGPQFIFQYYREEENGRGNFPPRFSGLQFPNYSSELNVNALELDDSALYLCASSLTGQGAGEAFFGQGTRLTVV.

The chain has TRBV6-5 and TRBJ2-7; no clear D gene. The CDR3 loop spans 16 amino acids. Germline assignment: CDR1 MNHEY and CDR2 SVGAGI. Deletions cut 4 bases from V and 0 bases from J, with 16 bases between. The CDR3 DNA reads TGTGCCAGCAGTTCCACCACTCCTACGAGCTCCTACGAGCAGTACTTC. This gives the protein CASSSTTPTSSYEQYF.

The J gene is TRBJ2-3, the V gene TRBV6-1; D gene ambiguous. Germline CDR1 reads MNHNS; CDR2 reads SASEGT. CDR3 length: 12 residues. V shed 10 bases and J shed 5 bases, with 13 bases lying between them. CDR3 sequence: CATRGVGDTQYF. CDR3 coding DNA: TGTGCCACCAGAGGAGTAGGAGATACGCAGTATTTT.

About this clone: Other DNA sequences of this sample code for an identical CDR3. This chain joins TRBV2 and TRBJ2-7, with TRBD2 matching over 8 bases. The CDR3 is 13 amino acids. The V gene end was trimmed by 4 bases and the J gene end by 2 bases; junction bases not matched to a gene: 1. Germline CDR1 reads SNHLY; CDR2 reads FYNNEI. The CDR3 DNA reads TGTGCCAGCAGTGCGGGGGGGCCCTACGAGCAGTACTTC. It codes for CASSAGGPYEQYF.

J is TRBJ2-5 and V is TRBV27; 7 nucleotides agree with TRBD2. The CDR3 has 14 amino acids. Unmatched junction bases numbered 9, after V lost 6 bases and J lost 5 bases. Per the germline V gene, CDR1 is MNHEY and CDR2 is SMNVEV (reference sequence). CDR3 loop: CASRYRLARETQYF. DNA for the CDR3: TGTGCCAGCAGATACCGACTAGCTCGGGAGACCCAGTACTTC.

A note on this clone: Other DNA sequences in the sample encode the same CDR3. The rearrangement links TRBV28 to TRBJ1-1, with no clear D. The germline V gene has CDR1 MDHEN and CDR2 SYDVKM. V was shortened by 5 bases and J by 5 bases, with 9 bases between the two germline ends. The CDR3 is made up of 12 amino acids. The CDR3 sequence is CASSLRTTEAFF. The CDR3 coding sequence is TGTGCCAGCAGTCTTCGGACGACTGAAGCTTTCTTT.

This chain joins TRBV2 and TRBJ2-5; 8 bases match TRBD2. The CDR3 runs 14 residues. Germline V CDR1 and CDR2: SNHLY, FYNNEI. V shed 6 bases, J shed 5 bases, and the junction held 8 bases outside the gene matches. The CDR3 nucleotides are TGTGCCAGCAGAGCGGACAGCGGGAGTGAGACCCAGTACTTC. It codes for CASRADSGSETQYF. Supplemented by reference TRBV2 and TRBJ2-5, the full variable domain reads EPEVTQTPSHQVTQMGQEVILRCVPISNHLYFYWYRQILGQKVEFLVSFYNNEISEKSEIFDDQFSVERPDGSNFTLKIRSTKLEDSAMYFCASRADSGSETQYFGPGTRLLVL.

This sequence joins TRBV11-2 and TRBJ2-3, with D uncertain. The V end was cut by 0 bases, the J end by 4 bases, with 11 bases between. The CDR3 contains 15 residues. From germline, CDR1 is SGHAT and CDR2 FQNNGV. The CDR3 region has the DNA TGTGCCAGCAGCTTAGATGGGGTTTGGGCAGATACGCAGTATTTT. Residues: CASSLDGVWADTQYF.

This clone was recorded only once. This CDR3 is also generated by other DNA sequences in the sample. This chain joins TRBV29-1 and TRBJ2-5, with a tentative D call TRBD2 (6 bases). Germline V gene data show CDR1 as SQVTM and CDR2 as ANQGSEA. V was trimmed by 6 bases and J by 4 bases, leaving 12 bases between them. The CDR3 runs 12 residues. Here the CDR3 reads CSVADGGETQYF. The DNA for the CDR3 is TGCAGCGTGGCGGACGGGGGAGAGACCCAGTACTTC.

This clone was seen a single time. This sample also contains other DNA sequences that code for the same CDR3. The genes are TRBV9 and TRBJ2-3; 8 positions match TRBD2. J was trimmed by 1 base and V by 0 bases; bases with no gene match: 1. The CDR3 is 15 residues long. In germline, CDR1 is SGDLS, CDR2 YYNGEE. DNA for the CDR3: TGTGCCAGCAGCGTAGCGGGAGGGGGCACAGATACGCAGTATTTT. This encodes CASSVAGGGTDTQYF.

The chain joins TRBV27 to TRBJ2-7; TRBD1 is a possible D gene (6 bases). Germline V gene sequence: CDR1 MNHEY, CDR2 SMNVEV (reference sequence). This CDR3 has 14 residues. The germline V and J ends were trimmed by 6 bases and 2 bases, with 14 bases remaining between them. The CDR3 loop is CASSMDRLPYEQYF. CDR3 sequence (DNA): TGTGCCAGCAGCATGGACAGACTACCCTACGAGCAGTACTTC.

The chain links TRBV7-3 to TRBJ2-1, with D maybe TRBD2 (5 bases). The CDR3 sequence is 16 residues long. The germline V and J ends were trimmed by 6 bases and 0 bases, with 15 bases remaining between them. CDR1 is SGHTA and CDR2 is FQGTGA in the germline V gene. The CDR3 bases are TGTGCCAGCAGTGCGGGTCCTTCGAGCTCCTACAATGAGCAGTTCTTC. This encodes CASSAGPSSSYNEQFF.

A note on this clone: Other DNA sequences of this sample code for an identical CDR3. The V call is TRBV30, the J call TRBJ2-3, with no clear D. Per germline, CDR1 GTSNPN and CDR2 SVGIG (reference sequence). The CDR3 runs to 14 residues. The germline V and J ends were trimmed by 1 base and 0 bases, with 8 bases remaining between them. Written as DNA, the CDR3 is TGTGCCTGGAGTGGCGGATCTAGCACAGATACGCAGTATTTT. It is translated as CAWSGGSSTDTQYF.

The rearrangement uses TRBV5-8 and TRBJ1-3; 7 positions agree with TRBD1. This CDR3 is built from 15 residues. Per the germline V gene, CDR1 is SGHTS and CDR2 is YDEGEE. V lost 4 bases, J lost 0 bases, and 4 bases stayed unmatched. The CDR3 DNA reads TGTGCCAGCAGCAAGGACAGGTTCTCTGGAAACACCATATATTTT. Amino acids: CASSKDRFSGNTIYF.

On this clone itself: At the DNA level, this CDR3 is encoded by other sequences in the same sample as well. This chain links TRBV5-1 with TRBJ2-1; TRBD2 is a possible D gene (7 bases). Looked up from germline, CDR1 is SGHRS and CDR2 is YFSETQ. V was shortened by 0 bases and J by 8 bases, with 12 bases between the two germline ends. CDR3 length: 14 residues. CDR3 loop: CASSLVGGRDEQFF. The CDR3 bases are TGCGCCAGCAGCTTGGTGGGGGGGCGAGATGAGCAGTTCTTC.